This TCR beta chain appears in the sequencing data of a study of PD-1 blockade in classical Hodgkin lymphoma. Trimming pared 0 bases from V and 0 bases from J, leaving 7 bases between. The CDR3 covers 15 residues. From germline, CDR1 is SGHRS and CDR2 YFSETQ. Here immunoSEQ multiplex PCR was the method, and the copy in TCRdb shows in-frame clones only, minus some. The sample carries around 20,000 clones, more than 80% recorded once. Each patient relapsed following autologous stem cell transplantation, and prior brentuximab vedotin exposure differed. The sequence came from a human donor with classical Hodgkin lymphoma. The rearrangement links TRBV5-1 to TRBJ1-3, with D unclear. The specimen was peripheral blood mononuclear cells (PBMCs), collected before the second cycle of nivolumab. The CDR3 DNA is TGCGCCAGCAGCTTGGGGGGTAGCTCTGGAAACACCATATATTTT. Amino acids: CASSLGGSSGNTIYF.